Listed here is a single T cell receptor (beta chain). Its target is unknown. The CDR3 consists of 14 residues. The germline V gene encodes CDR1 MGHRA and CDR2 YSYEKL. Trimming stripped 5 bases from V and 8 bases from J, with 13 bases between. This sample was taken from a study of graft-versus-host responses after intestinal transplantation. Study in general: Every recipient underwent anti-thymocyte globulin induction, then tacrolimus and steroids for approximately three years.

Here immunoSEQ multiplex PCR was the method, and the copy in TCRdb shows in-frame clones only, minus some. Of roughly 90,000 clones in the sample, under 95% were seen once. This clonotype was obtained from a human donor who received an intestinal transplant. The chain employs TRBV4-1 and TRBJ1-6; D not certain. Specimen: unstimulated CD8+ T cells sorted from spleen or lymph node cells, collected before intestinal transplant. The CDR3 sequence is CASSTQESHSPLHF. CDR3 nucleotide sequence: TGCGCCAGCAGCACTCAGGAGTCCCATTCACCCCTCCACTTT.